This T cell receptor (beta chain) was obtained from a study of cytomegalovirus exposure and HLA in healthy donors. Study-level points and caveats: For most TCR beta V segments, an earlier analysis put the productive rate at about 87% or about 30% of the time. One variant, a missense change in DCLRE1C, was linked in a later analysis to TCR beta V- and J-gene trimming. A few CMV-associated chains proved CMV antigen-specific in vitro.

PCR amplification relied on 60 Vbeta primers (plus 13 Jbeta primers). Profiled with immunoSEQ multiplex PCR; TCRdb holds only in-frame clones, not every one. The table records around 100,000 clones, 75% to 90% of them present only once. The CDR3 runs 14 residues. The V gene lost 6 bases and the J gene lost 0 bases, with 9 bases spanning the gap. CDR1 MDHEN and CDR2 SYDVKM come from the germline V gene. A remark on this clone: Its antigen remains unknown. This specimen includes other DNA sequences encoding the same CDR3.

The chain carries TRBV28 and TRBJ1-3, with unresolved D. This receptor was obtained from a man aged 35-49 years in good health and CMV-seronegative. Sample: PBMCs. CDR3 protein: CASRLGGSGNTIYF. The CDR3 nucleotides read TGTGCCAGCAGACTAGGTGGCTCTGGAAACACCATATATTTT.